The 20 T cell receptor beta chains below were found in one sample sequenced in a study of OX40 agonist ivuxolimab in advanced cancers. Sequenced by immunoSEQ multiplex PCR; TCRdb stores in-frame clones only, minus some. Of roughly 28,000 clones in the sample, 83% were seen once. Here the sequenced sample was CD4+ or CD8+ T cells sorted from blood, taken in a trial of the OX40 agonist ivuxolimab. All receptors derive from an adult with an advanced solid tumor such as melanoma, head and neck, liver or kidney cancer.

The chain carries TRBV2 and TRBJ2-2, with unresolved D. Germline CDR1 and CDR2: SNHLY and FYNNEI. The CDR3 has 13 amino acids. Deletions cut 7 bases from V and 3 bases from J, with 9 bases between. CDR3 sequence reads: CASIGSYTGELFF. CDR3 in DNA: TGTGCCAGCATCGGCAGCTACACCGGGGAGCTGTTTTTT.

This chain connects TRBV11-2 to TRBJ1-2; the D gene is possibly TRBD1 (5 bases). The CDR3 is 17 amino acids. V was pared by 3 bases and J by 0 bases, with 17 bases between. CDR1 SGHAT and CDR2 FQNNGV come from the germline V gene. CDR3 nucleotide sequence: TGTGCCAGCAGCTTCCCCCGGGACGGCGGGGCTAACTATGGCTACACCTTC. This sequence encodes CASSFPRDGGANYGYTF.

The chain has TRBV6-5 and TRBJ2-5; possibly TRBD2 for D (5 bases). Germline V gene sequence: CDR1 MNHEY, CDR2 SVGAGI. Trimming took off 6 bases at V and 5 bases at J, with 7 bases between the two ends. The CDR3 length is 11 residues. The CDR3: CASSPGETQYF. The CDR3 coding sequence is TGTGCCAGCAGCCCGGGGGAGACCCAGTACTTC.

The rearrangement uses TRBV29-1 and TRBJ1-2; D unresolved. The germline V and J ends were trimmed by 7 bases and 7 bases, with 22 bases remaining between them. CDR1 SQVTM and CDR2 ANQGSEA come from the germline V gene. The CDR3 extends over 14 amino acids. CDR3 coding DNA: TGCAGCGCTTGGGCCGCGGGTTTTCTTGGTGGCTACACCTTC. Translating gives CSAWAAGFLGGYTF.

The gene calls are TRBV4-1 and TRBJ1-5; 7 bases are a match to TRBD1. J was trimmed by 4 bases and V by 4 bases; bases with no gene match: 7. This CDR3 contains 15 residues. The germline CDR1 and CDR2 sequences are MGHRA and YSYEKL. DNA for the CDR3: TGCGCCAGCAGCCTCCGGGACAGCCAAAATCAGCCCCAGCATTTT. The encoded protein is CASSLRDSQNQPQHF.

The chain has TRBV5-1 and TRBJ1-3, with a tentative D call TRBD1 (6 bases). There are 13 residues in the CDR3. Germline CDR1 is SGHRS and CDR2 is YFSETQ. Trimming pared 3 bases from V and 2 bases from J, leaving 6 bases between. Here the CDR3 reads CASSWDTGNTIYF. Written as DNA, the CDR3 is TGCGCCAGCAGCTGGGACACTGGAAACACCATATATTTT.

The V and J genes are TRBV2 and TRBJ2-7, with 14 bases lining up with TRBD2. The V gene's germline CDR1 is SNHLY and CDR2 FYNNEI. This CDR3 spans 17 amino acids. The ends lost 0 bases at V and 3 bases at J; junction bases unmatched: 4. DNA of the CDR3: TGTGCCAGCAGTGAAGCGGGACTAGCGGGGGAAAACTACGAGCAGTACTTC. Its translation is CASSEAGLAGENYEQYF.

The rearrangement links TRBV19 to TRBJ1-2; no firm D call. CDR1 and CDR2 from the germline V gene are LNHDA and SQIVND (reference sequence). The CDR3 is made up of 11 amino acids. Trimming removed 1 base from V and 10 bases from J, with 7 bases in between. The CDR3 DNA reads as TGTGCCAGTAGTATAGGACACTTCTACACCTTC. It codes for CASSIGHFYTF.

V usage is TRBV7-9 and J usage is TRBJ1-3; D call uncertain. There are 13 residues in the CDR3. The germline CDR1 and CDR2 sequences are SEHNR and FQNEAQ (reference sequence). The V end lost 8 bases, the J end lost 4 bases, and 12 bases lay between the germline ends. CDR3 region: CASLGVAGNTIYF. DNA of the CDR3: TGTGCCAGCTTGGGAGTTGCGGGAAACACCATATATTTT.

This clone was observed a handful of times. V is TRBV5-1 and J is TRBJ1-2, with D uncertain. V was cut by 0 bases and J by 4 bases, with 16 bases left in between. This CDR3 contains 16 residues. CDR1 and CDR2 from the germline V gene are SGHRS and YFSETQ. The CDR3, as DNA: TGCGCCAGCAGCTTGGCACCTTCGGAGGGCCCCTATGGCTACACCTTC. It specifies CASSLAPSEGPYGYTF. Variable domain in full (rest from reference TRBV5-1 and TRBJ1-2): KAGVTQTPRYLIKTRGQQVTLSCSPISGHRSVSWYQQTPGQGLQFLFEYFSETQRNKGNFPGRFSGRQFSNSRSEMNVSTLELGDSALYLCASSLAPSEGPYGYTFGSGTRLTVV.

V is TRBV29-1 and J is TRBJ1-2; 9 bases match TRBD1. Per the germline V gene, CDR1 is SQVTM and CDR2 is ANQGSEA. J was trimmed by 5 bases and V by 1 base; bases with no gene match: 8. This CDR3 is 15 amino acids long. CDR3 in DNA: TGCAGCGTTGAAGGCACCGGGACAGGGCTTTATGGCTACACCTTC. Translated: CSVEGTGTGLYGYTF.

The rearrangement joins TRBV2 to TRBJ1-4, with TRBD1 identical over 7 bases. The V gene end was trimmed by 2 bases and the J gene end by 4 bases; junction bases not matched to a gene: 10. There are 17 residues in the CDR3. The V gene's germline CDR1 is SNHLY and CDR2 FYNNEI. DNA for the CDR3: TGTGCCAGCAGTGAATCGGGGTGGGGACAGTTTAATGAAAAACTGTTTTTT. Its protein is CASSESGWGQFNEKLFF. The entire variable domain, with the rest obtained from reference TRBV2 and TRBJ1-4, is as follows: EPEVTQTPSHQVTQMGQEVILRCVPISNHLYFYWYRQILGQKVEFLVSFYNNEISEKSEIFDDQFSVERPDGSNFTLKIRSTKLEDSAMYFCASSESGWGQFNEKLFFGSGTQLSVL.

Turning to this clone: Sequence at one end of the junction differs from germline and may be a read error. J is TRBJ1-4 and V is TRBV30; 11 nucleotides align to TRBD1. The CDR3 consists of 15 residues. Germline V gene sequence: CDR1 GTSNPN, CDR2 SVGIG (reference sequence). Here the CDR3 DNA reads TGTGCCTGGAACTCCGGGACAGGGGGATATGAACAACTGTTTTTT. As protein: CAWNSGTGGYEQLFF.

This chain connects TRBV5-1 to TRBJ2-3; D assignment may be TRBD1 or TRBD2 (5 bases each). This CDR3 is 15 amino acids long. With 4 bases removed from V and 0 bases from J, the gap between germline ends came to 12 bases. Germline V CDR1 and CDR2: SGHRS, YFSETQ. CDR3 nucleotides: TGCGCCAGCAGCATCGGGACGGCTAGCACAGATACGCAGTATTTT. Its translation is CASSIGTASTDTQYF.

The J gene is TRBJ1-6, the V gene TRBV7-9; TRBD1 aligns across 7 bases. The CDR3 runs 14 residues. V gave up 6 bases and J gave up 10 bases; unmatched junction bases: 9. Germline CDR1 reads SEHNR; CDR2 reads FQNEAQ (reference sequence). CDR3 sequence: CASRDRDRSSPLHF. CDR3 bases: TGTGCCAGCAGGGACCGGGACAGATCCTCACCCCTCCACTTT.

V usage is TRBV4-1 and J usage is TRBJ2-1, with a weak D call TRBD2 (6 bases). Per germline, CDR1 MGHRA and CDR2 YSYEKL. The V end lost 0 bases, the J end lost 6 bases, and 18 bases lay between the germline ends. This CDR3 spans 17 amino acids. As DNA, the CDR3 is TGCGCCAGCAGCCAAGATCGGGGGACTCCTGCCACCAATGAGCAGTTCTTC. It is translated as CASSQDRGTPATNEQFF.

The rearrangement uses TRBV27 and TRBJ2-7; 10 bases are a match to TRBD1. There are 16 residues in the CDR3. Germline values: CDR1 MNHEY, CDR2 SMNVEV (reference sequence). V was clipped by 6 bases and J by 2 bases; unmatched bases: 10. The CDR3 here is CASSSAGTGDTYEQYF. CDR3 DNA sequence: TGTGCCAGCAGCTCCGCCGGGACAGGGGATACCTACGAGCAGTACTTC.

The chain joins TRBV5-6 to TRBJ1-5, with D possibly matching TRBD1 (6 bases). This CDR3 has 16 amino acids. V shed 3 bases and J shed 3 bases, with 16 bases lying between them. Germline-derived CDR1 and CDR2 are SGHDT and YYEEEE. As DNA, the CDR3 is TGTGCCAGCAGCTGGGGGGGGCAGGGGTTCAATCAGCCCCAGCATTTT. Protein sequence: CASSWGGQGFNQPQHF.

The rearrangement uses TRBV2 and TRBJ1-3; TRBD1 matches 7 bases. Germline V gene lookup returns CDR1 SNHLY and CDR2 FYNNEI. This CDR3 contains 16 residues. After removal of 6 bases from V and 0 bases from J, the junction contained 8 bases not matched to a gene. The CDR3 is CASRSGTASSGNTIYF. The CDR3 DNA reads as TGTGCCAGCAGGTCCGGGACAGCGAGCTCTGGAAACACCATATATTTT.

The rearrangement joins TRBV5-5 to TRBJ1-4, with unresolved D. The germline gives CDR1 SGHKS, CDR2 YYEKEE (reference sequence). The V end was cut by 2 bases, the J end by 3 bases, with 8 bases between. The CDR3 length is 14 residues. CDR3: CASSFLGSNEKLFF. CDR3 in DNA: TGTGCCAGCAGCTTTTTGGGGTCTAATGAAAAACTGTTTTTT. Supplemented by reference TRBV5-5 and TRBJ1-4, the full variable domain reads DAGVTQSPTHLIKTRGQQVTLRCSPISGHKSVSWYQQVLGQGPQFIFQYYEKEERGRGNFPDRFSARQFPNYSSELNVNALLLGDSALYLCASSFLGSNEKLFFGSGTQLSVL.